These 10 T cell receptor beta chains were all obtained from the same sample, sequenced in a study of blood T cells in healthy people across ages. For the second PCR, which ran for about 6 to 12 cycles, a sample-barcoded 5' primer and a J-beta primer mix were used. TCRdb re-analysed the 5' RACE reads in MiXCR, keeping a single row per CDR3 protein. The sample consists of about 2 million distinct CDR3 sequences, about 49% of them appearing once. Specimen: blood. The source of these receptors is a woman between 40 and 50 years old in good health.

Worth noting for this clonotype: Just one base apart from a much larger clone, this may be a read error. The rearrangement joins TRBV6-1 to TRBJ2-3; 12 bases are a match to TRBD2. With V trimmed by 6 bases and J by 3 bases, 13 bases remained unmatched. The CDR3 spans 18 residues. The germline gives CDR1 MNHNS, CDR2 SASEGT. In nucleotides, the CDR3 is TGTGCCAGCAGCGATGCTAGCGGGGGGGGCACAAGGACAGATACGCAGTATTTT. The encoded protein is CASSDASGGGTRTDTQYF.

This clonotype showed up just once. This chain links TRBV4-3 with TRBJ1-2; the D gene is possibly TRBD1 (6 bases). Looked up from germline, CDR1 is LGHNA and CDR2 is YSLEER. The V end lost 2 bases, the J end lost 3 bases, and 13 bases lay between the germline ends. The CDR3 extends over 15 amino acids. This CDR3 reads CASSQTRGADYGYTF. CDR3 nucleotides: TGCGCCAGCAGCCAAACTCGGGGGGCTGACTATGGCTACACCTTC.

This clonotype was seen a single time. The germline gene is not matched at one end of the junction; a read error may be the cause. The V gene is TRBV20-1, the J gene TRBJ1-5; D not resolved. The CDR3 sequence is 12 residues long. In germline, CDR1 is DFQATT, CDR2 SNEGSKA (reference sequence). The CDR3 nucleotides are TGCAGTGCTAGCGGTAGCAATCAGCTCCAGCATTTT. Protein sequence: CSASGSNQLQHF.

This chain uses TRBV5-1 with TRBJ1-2, with a possible D match to TRBD1 (5 bases). Trimming removed 4 bases from V and 7 bases from J, with 17 bases in between. Germline V gene lookup returns CDR1 SGHRS and CDR2 YFSETQ. CDR3 length: 14 residues. The CDR3 region is CASSPVVGPSGYTF. The CDR3 coding sequence is TGCGCCAGCAGCCCGGTTGTGGGACCTAGTGGCTACACCTTC.

V and J are TRBV29-1 and TRBJ2-1; TRBD2 matches 9 bases. Germline values: CDR1 SQVTM, CDR2 ANQGSEA. The CDR3 has 15 residues. V shed 4 bases, J shed 4 bases, and the junction held 8 bases outside the gene matches. CDR3 coding DNA: TGCAGCGTTGTGGCCGGCGGGGGGGTATACAATGAGCAGTTCTTC. It codes for CSVVAGGGVYNEQFF.

This clonotype was counted a few times. CDR3 sequence: CASTGGSYNEQFF. CDR3 bases: TGTGCCAGCACTGGCGGCTCCTACAATGAGCAGTTCTTC. This rearrangement joins TRBV27 to TRBJ2-1, with D hard to call. This CDR3 is 13 amino acids long. Germline V lookup: CDR1 MNHEY, CDR2 SMNVEV (reference sequence). Trimming cost V 7 bases and J 0 bases, with 7 bases left between them.

The chain couples TRBV20-1 to TRBJ2-1; 7 nucleotides align to TRBD1. CDR3 size: 15 residues. Germline V gene lookup returns CDR1 DFQATT and CDR2 SNEGSKA (reference sequence). V gave up 4 bases and J gave up 7 bases; unmatched junction bases: 13. The CDR3 DNA reads as TGCAGTGCTAAGATCTCGACAGGGCGTAATAATGAGCAGTTCTTC. It yields the protein CSAKISTGRNNEQFF.

The rearrangement uses TRBV3-1 and TRBJ2-3, with D possibly being TRBD2 (5 bases). CDR1 LGHDT and CDR2 YNNKEL come from the germline V gene (reference sequence). CDR3 length: 17 amino acids. V was clipped by 1 base and J by 0 bases, with 14 bases between them. This CDR3 is CASSQGWTSGSTDTQYF. The CDR3 bases are TGTGCCAGCAGCCAAGGGTGGACGTCGGGGAGCACAGATACGCAGTATTTT.

This rearrangement joins TRBV20-1 to TRBJ2-4; tentatively, D is TRBD1 or TRBD2 (5 bases each). The CDR3 runs to 14 residues. The V gene's germline CDR1 is DFQATT and CDR2 SNEGSKA (reference sequence). The germline V and J ends were trimmed by 5 bases and 0 bases, with 11 bases remaining between them. CDR3 coding DNA: TGCAGTGCTCCTAGGGACCTAGCCAAAAACATTCAGTACTTC. This gives the protein CSAPRDLAKNIQYF.

The V and J genes are TRBV2 and TRBJ2-4; D unclear. V shed 0 bases and J shed 15 bases, with 21 bases lying between them. The CDR3 is 15 residues long. CDR1 and CDR2 (germline): SNHLY, FYNNEI. CDR3 sequence (DNA): TGTGCCAGCAGTGAAGCCGCAATAGGGTATAGTTCCCTGTACTTC. Translated: CASSEAAIGYSSLYF.